The 16 T cell receptor beta chains below were found in one sample sequenced in a study of PD-1 blockade in classical Hodgkin lymphoma. The protocol was immunoSEQ multiplex PCR, while the TCRdb copy is restricted to in-frame clones and leaves out a portion. The table has about 98,000 clones, 92% seen once. In every patient, relapse followed autologous stem cell transplantation, while exposure to brentuximab vedotin differed. The sequenced sample was peripheral blood mononuclear cells (PBMCs), obtained at baseline. The receptors were gathered from a human donor with classical Hodgkin lymphoma.

The J gene is TRBJ1-1, the V gene TRBV7-9; 7 bases agree with TRBD1. Germline loops: CDR1 SEHNR, CDR2 FQNEAQ (reference sequence). This CDR3 region has 12 residues. J gave up 2 bases and V 10 bases, and 4 bases lay outside the gene matches. DNA of the CDR3: TGTGCCATCAGACAGGGTAACACTGAAGCTTTCTTT. Its translation: CAIRQGNTEAFF.

The chain uses TRBV19 and TRBJ2-1; D is uncertain. There are 14 residues in the CDR3. V was shortened by 4 bases and J by 0 bases, with 7 bases between the two germline ends. The germline CDR1 and CDR2 sequences are LNHDA and SQIVND (reference sequence). The CDR3 DNA follows: TGTGCCAGTAGTAGATATATCTCCTACAATGAGCAGTTCTTC. This translates into CASSRYISYNEQFF.

The rearrangement joins TRBV5-1 to TRBJ2-1; 7 nucleotides agree with TRBD2. Trimming removed 3 bases from V and 4 bases from J; junction bases left unmatched: 7. Germline V gene sequence: CDR1 SGHRS, CDR2 YFSETQ. CDR3 length equals 15 residues. The CDR3 DNA follows: TGCGCCAGCAGCTACGCTAGCGGTATATACAATGAGCAGTTCTTC. Translation: CASSYASGIYNEQFF.

This clone was seen a handful of times. This chain joins TRBV6-1 and TRBJ2-2; D is undetermined. Germline loops: CDR1 MNHNS, CDR2 SASEGT. This CDR3 contains 14 residues. Trimming removed 2 bases at V and 6 bases at J, with 10 bases between. The CDR3 DNA follows: TGTGCCAGCAGTGAAAGCCCCAGAGCCGGGGAGCTGTTTTTT. This encodes CASSESPRAGELFF.

The rearrangement joins TRBV28 to TRBJ2-2; 9 nucleotides line up with TRBD1. This CDR3 spans 16 amino acids. Per the germline V gene, CDR1 is MDHEN and CDR2 is SYDVKM. The V and J ends lost 4 bases and 1 base, in that order; junction bases with no gene match: 4. The CDR3 DNA is TGTGCCAGCAGTTCACAGGGGGCGCGGAACACCGGGGAGCTGTTTTTT. Translating gives CASSSQGARNTGELFF.

This chain connects TRBV2 to TRBJ1-1; D possibly corresponds to TRBD1 (6 bases). CDR1 is SNHLY and CDR2 is FYNNEI in the germline V gene. The CDR3 has 14 residues. Trimming cost V 2 bases and J 4 bases, with 11 bases left between them. CDR3 sequence: CASSEWRGITEAFF. In DNA form, the CDR3 reads TGTGCCAGCAGTGAATGGAGGGGGATCACTGAAGCTTTCTTT. Using reference TRBV2 and TRBJ1-1 for the parts outside the CDR3, the full variable domain is EPEVTQTPSHQVTQMGQEVILRCVPISNHLYFYWYRQILGQKVEFLVSFYNNEISEKSEIFDDQFSVERPDGSNFTLKIRSTKLEDSAMYFCASSEWRGITEAFFGQGTRLTVV.

The chain links TRBV19 to TRBJ2-7, with D possibly called TRBD1 or TRBD2 (6 bases each). CDR1 and CDR2 from the germline V gene are LNHDA and SQIVND (reference sequence). Trimming pared 5 bases from V and 3 bases from J, leaving 14 bases between. This CDR3 has 14 amino acids. CDR3 DNA: TGTGCCAGTAGTTTGTCGGGGGCCGACTACGAGCAGTACTTC. Translated, it gives CASSLSGADYEQYF.

This clone was counted a few times. V is TRBV4-2 and J is TRBJ1-2; 8 nucleotides match TRBD1. The germline V gene encodes CDR1 LGHNA and CDR2 YNFKEQ. The CDR3 totals 15 residues. J lost 4 bases, V lost 0 bases, and 4 bases had no gene match. The CDR3 reads CASSQDHQGAYGYTF. CDR3 sequence (DNA): TGTGCCAGCAGCCAAGATCACCAGGGGGCCTATGGCTACACCTTC.

The chain employs TRBV18 and TRBJ1-1, with D possibly matching TRBD1 (6 bases). Germline assignment: CDR1 KGHSH and CDR2 LQKENI. V was clipped by 4 bases and J by 10 bases, with 25 bases between them. The CDR3 consists of 16 residues. The CDR3 region is CASSLRPEQGLVGAFF. The CDR3 region has the DNA TGTGCCAGCTCACTGAGACCAGAGCAGGGGTTAGTAGGAGCTTTCTTT. Variable domain in full (rest from reference TRBV18 and TRBJ1-1): NAGVMQNPRHLVRRRGQEARLRCSPMKGHSHVYWYRQLPEEGLKFMVYLQKENIIDESGMPKERFSAEFPKEGPSILRIQQVVRGDSAAYFCASSLRPEQGLVGAFFGQGTRLTVV.

This clone was counted once. The J gene is TRBJ2-7, the V gene TRBV7-9; perhaps D is TRBD1 or TRBD2 (5 bases each). Germline loops: CDR1 SEHNR, CDR2 FQNEAQ (reference sequence). V lost 1 base to trimming and J lost 2 bases, with 12 bases between them. This CDR3 is 15 amino acids long. The CDR3, as DNA: TGTGCCAGCAGCTTAGTAGGGACCCCCGCCTACGAGCAGTACTTC. Amino acids: CASSLVGTPAYEQYF.

This rearrangement joins TRBV10-3 to TRBJ1-3; weak D call: TRBD1 (6 bases). Trimming left V 1 base short and J 0 bases short, with 22 bases between. Germline CDR1 reads ENHRY; CDR2 reads SYGVKD. The CDR3 has 20 amino acids. The CDR3 DNA follows: TGTGCCATCAGTGAGTTCGCCGGGGGGACAATGGGGAGCTCTGGAAACACCATATATTTT. Protein sequence: CAISEFAGGTMGSSGNTIYF.

The rearrangement joins TRBV25-1 to TRBJ2-5, with D unresolved. The CDR3 runs to 12 residues. The V end lost 4 bases, the J end lost 1 base, and 4 bases lay between the germline ends. The germline gives CDR1 MGHDK, CDR2 SYGVNS. As DNA, the CDR3 is TGTGCCAGCAGTGGGGGCCAAGAGACCCAGTACTTC. It codes for CASSGGQETQYF.

This chain connects TRBV19 to TRBJ2-3; D is possibly TRBD1 (6 bases). Trimming removed 2 bases at V and 4 bases at J, with 13 bases between. This CDR3 spans 15 amino acids. The germline V gene encodes CDR1 LNHDA and CDR2 SQIVND (reference sequence). The CDR3 loop is CASSIRSGVPDTQYF. The CDR3 nucleotides read TGTGCCAGTAGTATACGGTCAGGGGTCCCAGATACGCAGTATTTT.

The chain combines TRBV6-1 with TRBJ1-2; TRBD1 agrees at 9 bases. V gave up 2 bases and J gave up 4 bases; unmatched junction bases: 5. CDR1 MNHNS and CDR2 SASEGT come from the germline V gene. The CDR3 runs to 15 residues. As DNA, the CDR3 is TGTGCCAGCAGTGAAAACAGGGGGCGTGGCTATGGCTACACCTTC. Translation: CASSENRGRGYGYTF.

The J gene is TRBJ1-2, the V gene TRBV18; 7 bases agree with TRBD1. The CDR3 covers 14 residues. Unmatched junction bases numbered 10, after V lost 4 bases and J lost 8 bases. From germline, CDR1 is KGHSH and CDR2 LQKENI. Here the CDR3 reads CASSRWDSRRGYTF. The CDR3 nucleotides are TGTGCCAGCTCACGCTGGGACAGCCGGCGGGGCTACACCTTC.

This chain connects TRBV2 to TRBJ2-2; D remains ambiguous. V lost 4 bases, J lost 0 bases, and 9 bases lay in between. CDR3 length: 15 residues. Germline V gives CDR1 SNHLY, CDR2 FYNNEI. CDR3 residues: CASSGSRPNTGELFF. The CDR3 nucleotides are TGTGCCAGCAGTGGGTCTCGACCGAACACCGGGGAGCTGTTTTTT.